This paragraph covers one T cell receptor (beta chain) sequence. This clonotype was observed many times. There is no known antigen for this receptor. Qualities for individual bases were not recorded, and no much larger clone is one base off. V lost 4 bases and J lost 6 bases, and the count of bases not matched to a germline gene is 5. CDR3 length: 13 amino acids, cysteine to phenylalanine. Of all the DNA, just the CDR3 is kept, 39 bases in frame from base 1. The germline V gene yields SGDLS for CDR1 and YYNGEE for CDR2. The source of the sample is a study of CD8 T cells in ankylosing spondylitis (TCRdb year 2017). Background for the entire study: The study set out to find disease-linked TCR variants by profiling T cell receptor beta repertoires in ankylosing spondylitis patients and healthy donors. The whole study cohort included over a hundred healthy donors and 25 ankylosing spondylitis patients. Samples of peripheral blood were taken, and for ankylosing spondylitis patients, synovial fluid was collected as well.

The reads were generated on an Illumina HiSeq 2500. Quantitative 5'-RACE with molecular barcodes was used to prepare TCR beta libraries. The paper's processing steps were these. A new computational method, built on a probabilistic model of VDJ rearrangement, was used to identify disease-linked TCR variants. TCRdb took the public reads, trimmed them with fastp at Q25, ran MiXCR for clone calling and kept in-frame beta chains. Rows merge per CDR3 protein into single entries with the most common DNA and genes. None of the V and J calls come from the authors' own analysis; TCRdb made them. The sample table holds approximately 43,000 distinct CDR3 sequences, of which more than 3% were seen once. The top ten hold approximately 4% of the sample. What the study reported, not specific to this receptor: The disease-linked clones showed a CD8+ phenotype and occurred at relatively low frequencies in peripheral blood. The disease-linked clones were reported to be significantly enriched in matched synovial fluid samples from ankylosing spondylitis patients. Blood from ankylosing spondylitis patients appeared to be characterized by a TCR beta motif made up of seven or eight highly homologous amino acid variants. Some TCR beta motif variants had previously been reported in synovial fluid and blood of reactive arthritis patients, which suggested common disease-initiation mechanisms.

Specimen: blood, either unsorted or a sorted T cell fraction (not recorded which). The TCR was taken from a female donor with ankylosing spondylitis or in good health (not recorded which). The sequence links TRBV9 to TRBJ1-2; 8 central nucleotides agree with TRBD1. The nucleotide sequence reads TGTGCCAGCAGCATCGGACAGGGTGATGGCTACACCTTC. It is translated as CASSIGQGDGYTF.